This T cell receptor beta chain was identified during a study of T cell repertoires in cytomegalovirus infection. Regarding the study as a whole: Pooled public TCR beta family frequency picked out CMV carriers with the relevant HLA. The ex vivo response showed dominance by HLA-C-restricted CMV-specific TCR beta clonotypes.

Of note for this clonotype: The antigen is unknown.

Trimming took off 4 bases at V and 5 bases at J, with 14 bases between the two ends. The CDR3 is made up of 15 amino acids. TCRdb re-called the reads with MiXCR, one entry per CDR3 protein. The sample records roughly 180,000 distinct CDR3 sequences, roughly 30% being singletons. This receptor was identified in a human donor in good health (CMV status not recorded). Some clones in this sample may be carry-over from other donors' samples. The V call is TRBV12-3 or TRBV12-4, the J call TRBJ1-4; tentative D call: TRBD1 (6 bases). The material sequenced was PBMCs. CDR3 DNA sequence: TGTGCCAGCAGTTCCTCAGACAGGAAGAATGAAAAACTGTTTTTT. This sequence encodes CASSSSDRKNEKLFF.